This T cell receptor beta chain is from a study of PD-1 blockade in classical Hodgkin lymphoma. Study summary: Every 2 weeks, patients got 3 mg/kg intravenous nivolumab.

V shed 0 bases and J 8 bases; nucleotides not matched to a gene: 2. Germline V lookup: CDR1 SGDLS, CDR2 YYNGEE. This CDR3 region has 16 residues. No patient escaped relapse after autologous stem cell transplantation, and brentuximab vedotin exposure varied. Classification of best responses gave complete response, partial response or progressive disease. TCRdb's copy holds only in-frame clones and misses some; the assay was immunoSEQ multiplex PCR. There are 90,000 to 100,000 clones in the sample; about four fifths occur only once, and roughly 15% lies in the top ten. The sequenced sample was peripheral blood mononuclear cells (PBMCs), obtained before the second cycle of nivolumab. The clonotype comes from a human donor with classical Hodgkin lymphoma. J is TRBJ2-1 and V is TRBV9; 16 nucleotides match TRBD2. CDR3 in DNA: TGTGCCAGCAGCGTAGCGGGACTAGCGGGAGGGCATGAGCAGTTCTTC. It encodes CASSVAGLAGGHEQFF.